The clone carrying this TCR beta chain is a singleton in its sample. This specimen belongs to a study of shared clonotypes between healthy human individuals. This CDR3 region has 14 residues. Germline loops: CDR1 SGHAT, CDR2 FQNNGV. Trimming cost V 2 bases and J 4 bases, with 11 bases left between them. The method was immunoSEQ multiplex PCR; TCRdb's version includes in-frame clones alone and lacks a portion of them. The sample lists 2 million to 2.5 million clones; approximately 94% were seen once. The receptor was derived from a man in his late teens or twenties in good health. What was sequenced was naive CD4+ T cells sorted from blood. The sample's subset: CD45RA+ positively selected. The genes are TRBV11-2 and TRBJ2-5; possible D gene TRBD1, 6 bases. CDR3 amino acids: CASSLLVGGETQYF. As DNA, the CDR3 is TGTGCCAGCAGCTTACTAGTAGGGGGAGAGACCCAGTACTTC.